The 27 T cell receptor beta chains listed next were all sequenced from one sample in a study of T cells in Graves' hyperthyroidism and ophthalmopathy. RNA transcripts gave rise to amplified TCR beta CDR3 regions. During a first-round RT-PCR of the TCR CDR3, the HTBI primer set was used. TCRdb analysed the multiplex PCR reads with MiXCR anew, one entry per CDR3 protein. The sample comprises 300,000 or so distinct CDR3 sequences, 21% of which are singletons, and 50% rests with the top ten. The specimen sequenced was blood. Source of these receptors: a woman aged 45-65 years with Graves' hyperthyroidism.

This clonotype appeared many times. The chain carries TRBV2 and TRBJ1-2; D is uncertain. The CDR3 consists of 16 residues. Deletions cut 4 bases from V and 2 bases from J, with 17 bases between. Per the germline V gene, CDR1 is SNHLY and CDR2 is FYNNEI. CDR3 DNA sequence: TGTGCCAGCAGTGCCCGATCCGGCAGTCCCAACTATGGCTACACCTTC. It encodes CASSARSGSPNYGYTF.

Worth noting for this clonotype: Mismatch with germline at one junction end may stem from a read error. This rearrangement joins TRBV6-4 to TRBJ2-1, with TRBD2 identical over 12 bases. Germline assignment: CDR1 MRHNA and CDR2 SNTAGT. This CDR3 spans 15 amino acids. CDR3 sequence: CTSSLAGGSGNEQFF. The DNA for the CDR3 is TGTACCAGCAGTCTAGCGGGGGGGAGCGGAAATGAGCAGTTCTTC.

To note about this clonotype: A much larger clone differs from this one at a single base, so this may be a read error. The V call is TRBV29-1, the J call TRBJ1-1, with TRBD1 matching 7 bases. CDR1 and CDR2 from the germline V gene are SQVTM and ANQGSEA. Trimming at V came to 2 bases and at J to 1 base, leaving 1 base not matched to a gene. The CDR3 has 13 amino acids. The CDR3 DNA sequence: TGCAGCGTTGAACAGGGGGGGAACACTGAAGCTTTCTTT. Its protein is CSVEQGGNTEAFF.

The CDR3 DNA reads TGTGCCAGCAGTCGGACAGGGGAATTGGCCACCGGGGAGCTGTTTTTT. Its translation is CASSRTGELATGELFF. The V call is TRBV2, the J call TRBJ2-2, with TRBD1 identical over 9 bases. From germline, CDR1 is SNHLY and CDR2 FYNNEI. Trimming took 5 bases from V and 4 from J; bases not matched to a gene: 8. The CDR3 spans 16 residues.

J is TRBJ2-1 and V is TRBV19, with D possibly matching TRBD1 (5 bases). V was clipped by 3 bases and J by 8 bases, with 14 bases between them. The CDR3 runs to 14 residues. Germline loops: CDR1 LNHDA, CDR2 SQIVND (reference sequence). Here the CDR3 DNA reads TGTGCCAGTAGTATGGGGCGAAAGATCCATGAGCAGTTCTTC. It specifies CASSMGRKIHEQFF. Full variable domain (missing parts from reference TRBV19 and TRBJ2-1): DGGITQSPKYLFRKEGQNVTLSCEQNLNHDAMYWYRQDPGQGLRLIYYSQIVNDFQKGDIAEGYSVSREKKESFPLTVTSAQKNPTAFYLCASSMGRKIHEQFFGPGTRLTVL.

The chain is built from TRBV19 and TRBJ2-2; 8 bases match TRBD1. Trimming took 5 bases from V and 7 from J; bases not matched to a gene: 6. The CDR3 has 14 residues. Germline assignment: CDR1 LNHDA and CDR2 SQIVND (reference sequence). This CDR3 is CASSVQGDGGELFF. CDR3 sequence (DNA): TGTGCCAGTAGTGTACAGGGGGACGGCGGGGAGCTGTTTTTT.

This clonotype was counted at least ten times. The genes are TRBV28 and TRBJ2-3; 9 nucleotides line up with TRBD2. The CDR3 is 16 amino acids. V trimming: 5 bases; J trimming: 0 bases; junction bases outside the gene matches: 6. Germline-derived CDR1 and CDR2 are MDHEN and SYDVKM. The CDR3 region has the DNA TGTGCCAGCAGTGCAGCTAGCGGGATGAGCACAGATACGCAGTATTTT. Encoded protein: CASSAASGMSTDTQYF.

This clonotype was recorded many times. The chain employs TRBV29-1 and TRBJ2-1, with TRBD2 identical over 8 bases. The CDR3 extends over 14 amino acids. V shed 7 bases and J 1 base; nucleotides not matched to a gene: 6. Germline loops: CDR1 SQVTM, CDR2 ANQGSEA. CDR3 in amino acids: CSAIQRGSYNEQFF. The CDR3 nucleotides are TGCAGCGCAATACAGCGGGGGTCCTACAATGAGCAGTTCTTC.

At least ten counts were recorded for this clonotype. This CDR3 is CASSLGDAGPTKPQAFF. The CDR3 DNA reads TGCGCCAGCAGCTTAGGGGATGCAGGGCCAACTAAACCCCAAGCTTTCTTT. The genes are TRBV5-1 and TRBJ1-1, with D perhaps matching TRBD1 (5 bases). Germline CDR1 and CDR2: SGHRS and YFSETQ. CDR3 size: 17 residues. Trimming stripped 2 bases from V and 9 bases from J, with 26 bases between.

The chain has TRBV6-1 and TRBJ2-1, with 7 bases identical to TRBD1. The CDR3 spans 17 residues. The J segment lost 5 bases and the V segment lost 8 bases, leaving 18 bases of the junction unmatched. Germline CDR1 reads MNHNS; CDR2 reads SASEGT. The CDR3 DNA sequence: TGTGCCAGCCTACGTGGGACAGACCCCGGGCGGAACAATGAGCAGTTCTTC. It is translated as CASLRGTDPGRNNEQFF.

A few counts support this clonotype. The chain has TRBV10-3 and TRBJ1-6; maybe TRBD1 (6 bases). Germline-derived CDR1 and CDR2 are ENHRY and SYGVKD. This CDR3 contains 14 residues. Trimming removed 3 bases at V and 5 bases at J, with 8 bases between. CDR3 nucleotides: TGTGCCATCAGTGAAGGACAGAATAATTCACCCCTCCACTTT. Its protein is CAISEGQNNSPLHF.

This clonotype has a count of ten or more. This sequence joins TRBV5-6 and TRBJ1-2; the match to TRBD1 covers 9 bases. The trim removed 6 bases at V and 4 bases at J, leaving 10 bases unmatched. Germline V lookup: CDR1 SGHDT, CDR2 YYEEEE. The CDR3 is made up of 15 amino acids. The CDR3 loop is CASILQGASRYGYTF. The CDR3 DNA reads as TGTGCCAGCATTCTACAGGGGGCGAGTCGCTATGGCTACACCTTC.

The gene calls are TRBV6-1 and TRBJ2-1, with TRBD2 matching over 7 bases. The V segment lost 2 bases and the J segment 2 bases; nucleotides outside the gene matches: 3. Per germline, CDR1 MNHNS and CDR2 SASEGT. This CDR3 has 15 amino acids. Written as DNA, the CDR3 is TGTGCCAGCAGTGAACCGGGACTACCCTACAATGAGCAGTTCTTC. This gives the protein CASSEPGLPYNEQFF.

This clonotype showed up just a few times. This chain joins TRBV6-1 and TRBJ2-5; weak D call: TRBD1 (6 bases). With 6 bases removed from V and 3 bases from J, the gap between germline ends came to 14 bases. The CDR3 is made up of 14 amino acids. Germline CDR1 and CDR2: MNHNS and SASEGT. CDR3 amino acids: CASSFPGDKETQYF. As DNA, the CDR3 is TGTGCCAGCAGCTTTCCCGGGGACAAAGAGACCCAGTACTTC.

There are a few counts of this clonotype. The chain employs TRBV7-8 and TRBJ1-1; 7 positions match TRBD1. The CDR3 covers 15 residues. With V trimmed by 5 bases and J by 1 base, 7 bases remained unmatched. CDR1 and CDR2 from the germline V gene are SGHVS and FQNEAQ. As DNA, the CDR3 is TGTGCCAGCAGCGCGAGACAGGGAAGGAACACTGAAGCTTTCTTT. Translated, it gives CASSARQGRNTEAFF.

This clonotype was picked up a small number of times. The V call is TRBV20-1, the J call TRBJ2-7; 8 bases are a match to TRBD2. Germline V gene data show CDR1 as DFQATT and CDR2 as SNEGSKA (reference sequence). V shed 6 bases, J shed 4 bases, and the junction held 11 bases outside the gene matches. The CDR3 is 14 amino acids. For the CDR3, the DNA is TGCAGTGCCCAACCCAGGAGCGGGAGTTACGAGCAGTACTTC. Protein sequence: CSAQPRSGSYEQYF.

J is TRBJ1-1 and V is TRBV18; D is uncertain. Germline CDR1 KGHSH, CDR2 LQKENI. The CDR3 runs to 12 residues. With 4 bases removed from V and 6 bases from J, the gap between germline ends came to 9 bases. The chain's CDR3 is CASSLKGAEAFF. The CDR3 nucleotides are TGTGCCAGCTCACTAAAGGGCGCTGAAGCTTTCTTT. Variable domain in full (rest from reference TRBV18 and TRBJ1-1): NAGVMQNPRHLVRRRGQEARLRCSPMKGHSHVYWYRQLPEEGLKFMVYLQKENIIDESGMPKERFSAEFPKEGPSILRIQQVVRGDSAAYFCASSLKGAEAFFGQGTRLTVV.

The rearrangement links TRBV20-1 to TRBJ2-5; D possibly corresponds to TRBD2 (5 bases). The V end lost 0 bases, the J end lost 3 bases, and 11 bases lay between the germline ends. This CDR3 is 14 amino acids long. Germline V lookup: CDR1 DFQATT, CDR2 SNEGSKA (reference sequence). The CDR3 here is CSARDLPAEETQYF. Written as DNA, the CDR3 is TGCAGTGCTAGAGATTTGCCAGCGGAAGAGACCCAGTACTTC.

This clonotype was observed a few times. The gene calls are TRBV5-1 and TRBJ1-1, with a tentative D call TRBD1 (6 bases). The CDR3 is made up of 14 amino acids. CDR1 is SGHRS, CDR2 YFSETQ, per germline. V was trimmed by 3 bases and J by 0 bases, leaving 9 bases between them. The CDR3 DNA is TGCGCCAGCAGCTCAGGGGAAATGAACACTGAAGCTTTCTTT. Translating it yields CASSSGEMNTEAFF.

In this sample, this clonotype turned up many times. V and J are TRBV12-3 or TRBV12-4 and TRBJ2-1, with 7 bases aligning to TRBD1. The CDR3 has 14 amino acids. V lost 4 bases, J lost 2 bases, and 2 bases stayed unmatched. CDR3 sequence: CASSSGGAYNEQFF. In DNA, the CDR3 is TGTGCCAGCAGTTCAGGGGGAGCCTACAATGAGCAGTTCTTC.

Worth noting for this clonotype: At one end, the junction sequence differs from germline, possibly due to a read error. The chain joins TRBV5-1 to TRBJ2-3; no firm D call. Germline values: CDR1 SGHRS, CDR2 YFSETQ. The CDR3 has 14 residues. CDR3 coding DNA: TGCGCCAGCAGCTCGATACTTGACACATATACGCAGTATTTT. It is translated as CASSSILDTYTQYF.

The chain carries TRBV20-1 and TRBJ1-5; D is ambiguous. The V and J ends lost 7 bases and 6 bases respectively, with 7 bases between them. Germline V gives CDR1 DFQATT, CDR2 SNEGSKA (reference sequence). This CDR3 is built from 10 residues. The DNA of the CDR3 is TGCAGTGGGGATTCTCAGCCCCAGCATTTT. It translates to CSGDSQPQHF.

The chain couples TRBV11-1 to TRBJ2-7, with 8 nucleotides matching TRBD2. The CDR3 is 16 amino acids. Germline V CDR1 and CDR2: SGHAT, FQDESV (reference sequence). V lost 6 bases and J lost 3; bases outside the gene matches: 13. The CDR3 reads CASRLTREAGVYEQYF. As DNA, the CDR3 is TGTGCCAGCAGACTCACGAGGGAAGCGGGGGTCTACGAGCAGTACTTC.

This clonotype was found many times. The J gene is TRBJ1-5, the V gene TRBV28, with D possibly being TRBD1 (6 bases). This CDR3 region has 15 residues. The germline V gene encodes CDR1 MDHEN and CDR2 SYDVKM. The germline V and J ends were trimmed by 7 bases and 5 bases, with 18 bases remaining between them. CDR3 protein: CASILGGPGHQPQHF. CDR3 in DNA: TGTGCCAGCATCCTCGGGGGGCCGGGCCATCAGCCCCAGCATTTT. Using reference TRBV28 and TRBJ1-5 for the parts outside the CDR3, the full variable domain is DVKVTQSSRYLVKRTGEKVFLECVQDMDHENMFWYRQDPGLGLRLIYFSYDVKMKEKGDIPEGYSVSREKKERFSLILESASTNQTSMYLCASILGGPGHQPQHFGDGTRLSIL.

With respect to this clonotype: Since a much larger clone is just one base distant, this may be a read error. The chain uses TRBV30 and TRBJ2-2; weak D call: TRBD2 (5 bases). The V end lost 5 bases, the J end lost 7 bases, and 5 bases lay between the germline ends. CDR3 length equals 10 residues. Germline V gene data show CDR1 as GTSNPN and CDR2 as SVGIG (reference sequence). CDR3 nucleotides: TGTGCCTGGGGAGGCGGGGAGCTGTTTTTT. Amino acids: CAWGGGELFF. The whole variable domain, filled in from reference TRBV30 and TRBJ2-2, reads SQTIHQWPATLVQPVGSPLSLECTVEGTSNPNLYWYRQAAGRGLQLLFYSVGIGQISSEVPQNLSASRPQDRQFILSSKKLLLSDSGFYLCAWGGGELFFGEGSRLTVL.

This clonotype has a count of ten or more. The chain uses TRBV6-1 and TRBJ1-5; weak D call: TRBD1 (5 bases). V shed 2 bases and J shed 1 base, with 9 bases lying between them. The CDR3 is 15 amino acids. Germline assignment: CDR1 MNHNS and CDR2 SASEGT. The CDR3 bases are TGTGCCAGCAGTGAATTCGGGGGGAGCAATCAGCCCCAGCATTTT. It is translated as CASSEFGGSNQPQHF.

This clonotype was recorded at least ten times. This chain uses TRBV30 with TRBJ1-1; 7 positions match TRBD1. V lost 0 bases, J lost 0 bases, and 13 bases stayed unmatched. There are 18 residues in the CDR3. Germline V gene lookup returns CDR1 GTSNPN and CDR2 SVGIG (reference sequence). Here the CDR3 reads CAWSVPGAGGNMNTEAFF. The CDR3 nucleotides are TGTGCCTGGAGTGTACCTGGGGCAGGGGGGAACATGAACACTGAAGCTTTCTTT.